This paragraph covers one T cell receptor beta chain sequence. The method was immunoSEQ multiplex PCR; TCRdb's version includes in-frame clones alone and lacks a portion of them. Seen here are nearly 55,000 clones, roughly three quarters observed once, and the top ten hold approximately 15%. Trimming cost V 2 bases and J 4 bases; bases outside gene matches: 4. CDR1 is MNHEY and CDR2 is SVGEGT in the germline V gene. This CDR3 is built from 15 residues. The sample belongs to a study of blood T cell repertoires in COVID-19. V is TRBV6-2 or TRBV6-3 and J is TRBJ2-7; 11 nucleotides agree with TRBD2. Material for sequencing was peripheral blood. This TCR was sampled from a human donor with active or convalescent COVID-19. The donor label of this sample is uncertain. The CDR3 region is CASSYGLAGGYEQYF. The CDR3 bases are TGTGCCAGCAGTTACGGACTAGCGGGCGGTTACGAGCAGTACTTC.